The present T cell receptor (beta chain) was sequenced within a study of regulatory T cells in long-lasting Graves disease (dated by TCRdb to about 2021). Regarding the research as a whole: Patients with newly diagnosed Graves' disease had been on antithyroid drugs for under 3 months. A total of about 33 samples underwent TCR sequencing, from roughly 13 patients with persistent Graves' disease and about 20 patients with newly diagnosed Graves' disease. The study was registered as a clinical trial and conducted in China. Patients with persistent Graves' disease were compared with patients with newly diagnosed Graves' disease using TCR sequencing and RNA sequencing of peripheral blood. What the authors observed across the whole study: Compared with newly diagnosed patients, patients with persistent Graves' disease had lower TCR Shannon entropy and fewer highly expanded clones, which suggests clonal expansion. Only the TCR beta chain was sequenced and analyzed. The study examined only peripheral blood because the primary lesion, thyroid tissue, could not be accessed. The authors acknowledged the small sample size as a limitation that may reduce accuracy. TRBV28, TRBJ1-2 and TRBJ2-5 were preferentially used in persistent disease, while TRBV20-1 and TRBJ2-1 were favored in newly diagnosed disease. Patients with persistent disease shared more public clonotypes (fewer than 3,000) than newly diagnosed patients did (roughly 970).

From its cysteine to its phenylalanine, the CDR3 spans 15 amino acids. Only CDR3 DNA remains: 45 bases, in frame from the first base. Trimmed from V: 6 bases; trimmed from J: 2 bases; junction bases lacking a gene match: 1. Via the germline V gene, CDR1 is SNHLY and CDR2 FYNNEI. This specimen's time point label, per the study, means: newly diagnosed GD, antithyroid drugs for less than 3 months. For both TCR sequencing and RNA sequencing, RNA was extracted from PBMCs in TRIzol. The diagnosis of Graves' disease was made according to American Thyroid Association guidelines. Recruitment of patients was carried out at an endocrinology department in Xi'an, China. Each patient gave roughly 8.4 milliliters of peripheral blood, collected in an EDTA anticoagulant tube. Ficoll Paque Plus density gradient separation was used to isolate PBMCs, and no further T cell sorting was performed. An Agilent 2100 Bioanalyzer and agarose gel were used to assess RNA quality, and a NanoDrop 2000 was used to measure RNA concentration.

Concerning this clonotype: This clone's antigen is unknown. Base-call qualities are not available, and no considerably larger clone is one nucleotide away.

Libraries were constructed by multiplex PCR. The data were produced on an Illumina HiSeq 4000. iRepertoire HTBI primers and Arm-PCR amplification of CDR3 regions were used to construct TCR beta libraries. Before sequencing, the PCR products underwent gel purification. The paper's data handling went like this. Gene usage analysis of CDR3 amino acid clonotypes relied on the 55 to 80 TRBV and 12 to 15 TRBJ segments identified across samples. COPE and FqMerger were used to merge filtered high-quality paired reads into contigs. BLAST was used to align contigs to IMGT TRBV, TRBD and TRBJ reference genes, and CDR3 was defined according to IMGT. Highly expanded clones were defined as clonotypes with a frequency above 0.1%. Shannon entropy served as the measure of repertoire diversity, while the Gini coefficient captured V-J evenness. Clonotypes shared by more than one individual were considered public. The public reads were quality trimmed at Q25 with fastp and then assembled into clones with MiXCR by TCRdb, keeping productive beta chains. All rows with the same CDR3 protein become a single entry with the most common DNA and genes. TCRdb's processing, not the study's, gives the V and J calls here. The sample table contains fewer than 650,000 distinct CDR3 sequences; only one count was recorded for 16% of them. About 20% of the sample belongs to the ten largest clones.

This sample was also put to use in a study of T cells in Graves' hyperthyroidism and ophthalmopathy. As the second paper documents: A patient counted as having stable Graves' hyperthyroidism if no progression to ophthalmopathy occurred over 18 months of follow-up. Hyperthyroidism patients were aged 18 to 65 years and newly diagnosed, with disease duration of less than 2 months. Any patient with an uncontrolled infection, another autoimmune disease, pregnancy or lactation was excluded. Clinical symptoms, serum thyroxine and TRAb, thyroid ultrasound, and orbital computed tomography formed the basis for the diagnoses. The TCR CDR3 was subjected to a first round of RT-PCR using the HTBI primer set and the Qiagen OneStep RT-PCR kit. Blood samples also contained most of the expanded thyroid clonotypes (frequency above 0.001), which suggests that blood repertoires may reflect thyroid immune responses. A 13 V-J signature model separated ophthalmopathy from stable hyperthyroidism, with around 91% sensitivity and 81.08% specificity in cross-validation and 80%/75% in testing. During validation, the model predicted progression to ophthalmopathy a median of about 6.5 months ahead of onset, with 60% to 71% sensitivity and 72.22% specificity. TCR V-J signatures able to tell the groups apart were searched for in a discovery cohort of 90 to 100 patients, of whom more than 40 had Graves' ophthalmopathy and 57 had stable Graves' hyperthyroidism. Whether ophthalmopathy could be predicted prospectively was tested in an independent validation cohort made up of 18 hyperthyroidism patients plus 17 patients who later progressed to ophthalmopathy. For training and testing, the approximately 92 patients in the discovery cohort were randomly divided in a 7:3 ratio. In several Graves' hyperthyroidism patients, the study also compared T-cell repertoires from thyroid tissue with T-cell repertoires from blood. Once sampling was done, hyperthyroidism patients were given methimazole at a starting dose of 30 mg daily, whereas ophthalmopathy patients were given high-dose intravenous methylprednisolone. A second multiplex PCR round built the libraries, followed by size selection and purification. Sequencing of the libraries was done on an Illumina HiSeq2000 using paired-end 100 bp reads. SOAPnuke was used to process the raw data, removing reads that contained adapters or uncalled bases, had a mean Phred below 15, or lacked an exact match to the constant primer or identifier. COPE v1.2.5 was used to merge the high-quality paired reads, and each unique nucleotide sequence was defined as a clonotype. MiTCR v1.1 was used to align clonotypes to the IMGT TRBV, TRBD and TRBJ reference segments. Analysis was restricted to V-J combinations with a frequency above 0.0001, which covered over 98% of repertoires. The TCS score was defined as the ratio of F50 (clonal expansion) to E x V (chaos), calculated using BLOSUM62-based TCRdist between CDR3 peptides within each V-J. Welch's t-statistics and random forest reduced just over 500 V-J features to about 12, which were used in a naive Bayes classifier (R e1071). Sample size was not statistically predetermined, and blinding of investigators to group allocation was not performed. The paper reports TCR Vbeta CDR3 sequencing of about 140 peripheral blood samples: fewer than 50 ophthalmopathy, fewer than 80 hyperthyroidism and around 17 progressor patients.

This specimen was peripheral blood mononuclear cells (PBMCs), taken at new diagnosis, from a patient treated with antithyroid drugs. The chain links TRBV2 with TRBJ2-1, with TRBD2 matching 13 junction bases. This sequence was found in a woman aged 25-40 years with Graves disease. Donor details come from another sample of the same person, matched by shared clones. The nucleotide sequence reads as follows: TGTGCCAGCAGGGGGACTAGCGGGACCTACAATGAGCAGTTCTTC. Its protein product is CASRGTSGTYNEQFF.